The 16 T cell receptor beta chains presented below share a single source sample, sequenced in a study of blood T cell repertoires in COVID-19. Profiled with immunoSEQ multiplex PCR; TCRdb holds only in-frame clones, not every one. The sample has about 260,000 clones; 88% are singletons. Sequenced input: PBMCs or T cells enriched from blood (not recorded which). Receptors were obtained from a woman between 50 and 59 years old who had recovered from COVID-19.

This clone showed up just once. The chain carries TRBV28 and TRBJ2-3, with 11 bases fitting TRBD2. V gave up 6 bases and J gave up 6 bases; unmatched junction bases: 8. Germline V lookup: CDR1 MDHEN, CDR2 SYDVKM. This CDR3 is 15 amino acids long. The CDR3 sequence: CASSLGTSGRDTQYF. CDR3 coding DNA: TGTGCCAGCAGCCTCGGGACTAGCGGAAGGGATACGCAGTATTTT. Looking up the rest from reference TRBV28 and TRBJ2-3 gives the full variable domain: DVKVTQSSRYLVKRTGEKVFLECVQDMDHENMFWYRQDPGLGLRLIYFSYDVKMKEKGDIPEGYSVSREKKERFSLILESASTNQTSMYLCASSLGTSGRDTQYFGPGTRLTVL.

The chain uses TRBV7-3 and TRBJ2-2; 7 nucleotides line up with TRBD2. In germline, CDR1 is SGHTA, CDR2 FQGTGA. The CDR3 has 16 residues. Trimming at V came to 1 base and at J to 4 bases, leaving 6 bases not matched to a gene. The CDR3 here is CASSLRPSGVTGELFF. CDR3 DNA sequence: TGTGCCAGCAGCTTAAGGCCTAGCGGCGTCACCGGGGAGCTGTTTTTT.

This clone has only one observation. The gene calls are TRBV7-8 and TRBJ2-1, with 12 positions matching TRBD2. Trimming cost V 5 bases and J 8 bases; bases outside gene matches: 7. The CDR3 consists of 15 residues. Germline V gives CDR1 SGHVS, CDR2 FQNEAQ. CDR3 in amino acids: CASSMTSGSIDEQFF. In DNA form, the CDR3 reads TGTGCCAGCAGCATGACTAGCGGGAGTATTGATGAGCAGTTCTTC. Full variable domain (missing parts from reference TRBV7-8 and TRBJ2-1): GAGVSQSPRYKVAKRGQDVALRCDPISGHVSLFWYQQALGQGPEFLTYFQNEAQLDKSGLPSDRFFAERPEGSVSTLKIQRTQQEDSAVYLCASSMTSGSIDEQFFGPGTRLTVL.

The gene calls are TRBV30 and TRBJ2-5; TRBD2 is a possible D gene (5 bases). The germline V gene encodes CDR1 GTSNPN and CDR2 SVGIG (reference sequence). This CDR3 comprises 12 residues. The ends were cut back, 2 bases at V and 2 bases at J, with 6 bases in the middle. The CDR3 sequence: CAWSTGQETQYF. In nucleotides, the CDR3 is TGTGCCTGGAGTACGGGACAAGAGACCCAGTACTTC. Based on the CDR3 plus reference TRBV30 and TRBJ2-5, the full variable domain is SQTIHQWPATLVQPVGSPLSLECTVEGTSNPNLYWYRQAAGRGLQLLFYSVGIGQISSEVPQNLSASRPQDRQFILSSKKLLLSDSGFYLCAWSTGQETQYFGPGTRLLVL.

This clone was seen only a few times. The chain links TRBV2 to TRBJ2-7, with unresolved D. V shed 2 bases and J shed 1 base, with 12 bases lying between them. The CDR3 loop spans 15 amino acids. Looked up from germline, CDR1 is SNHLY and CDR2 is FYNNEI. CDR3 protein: CASSELQALSYEQYF. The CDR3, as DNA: TGTGCCAGCAGTGAATTGCAAGCCCTTTCCTACGAGCAGTACTTC.

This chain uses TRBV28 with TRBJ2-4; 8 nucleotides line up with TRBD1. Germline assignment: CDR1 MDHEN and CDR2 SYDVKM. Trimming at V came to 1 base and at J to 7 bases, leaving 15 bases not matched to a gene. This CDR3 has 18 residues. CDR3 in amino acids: CASSLYQVTGVKLNIQYF. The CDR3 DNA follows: TGTGCCAGCAGTTTATATCAAGTGACAGGGGTCAAGTTGAACATTCAGTACTTC.

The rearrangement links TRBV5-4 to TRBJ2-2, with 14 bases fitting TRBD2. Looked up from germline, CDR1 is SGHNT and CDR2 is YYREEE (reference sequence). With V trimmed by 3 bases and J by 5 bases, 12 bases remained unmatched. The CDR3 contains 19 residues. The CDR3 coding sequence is TGTGCCAGCAGCTCGCGGACTAGCGGGAGGCAGGCAGGGACCGGGGAGCTGTTTTTT. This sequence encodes CASSSRTSGRQAGTGELFF.

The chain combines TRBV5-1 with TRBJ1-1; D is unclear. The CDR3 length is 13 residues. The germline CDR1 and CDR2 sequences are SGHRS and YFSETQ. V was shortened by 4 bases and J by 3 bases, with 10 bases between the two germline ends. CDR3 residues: CASSQTTDTEAFF. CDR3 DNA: TGCGCCAGCAGCCAAACCACGGACACTGAAGCTTTCTTT.

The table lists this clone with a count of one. The CDR3: CASSYSVGEQFF. The CDR3 bases are TGTGCCAGCAGTTACTCGGTCGGTGAGCAGTTCTTC. The chain combines TRBV6-2 or TRBV6-3 with TRBJ2-1; D is unclear. Germline V gene lookup returns CDR1 MNHEY and CDR2 SVGEGT. The CDR3 runs 12 residues. V lost 0 bases, J lost 9 bases, and 6 bases lay in between.

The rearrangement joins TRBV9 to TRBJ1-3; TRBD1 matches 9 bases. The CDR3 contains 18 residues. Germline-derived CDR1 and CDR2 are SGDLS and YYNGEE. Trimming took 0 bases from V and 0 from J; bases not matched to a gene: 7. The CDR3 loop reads CASSVAAGTGHSGNTIYF. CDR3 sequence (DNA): TGTGCCAGCAGCGTAGCAGCTGGGACAGGGCACTCTGGAAACACCATATATTTT.

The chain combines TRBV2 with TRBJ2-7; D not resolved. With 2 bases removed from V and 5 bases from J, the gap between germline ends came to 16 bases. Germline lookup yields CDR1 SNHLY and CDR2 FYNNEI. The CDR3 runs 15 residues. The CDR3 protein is CASSETRQTRHEQYF. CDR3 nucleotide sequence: TGTGCCAGCAGTGAAACGAGACAAACTCGACACGAGCAGTACTTC.

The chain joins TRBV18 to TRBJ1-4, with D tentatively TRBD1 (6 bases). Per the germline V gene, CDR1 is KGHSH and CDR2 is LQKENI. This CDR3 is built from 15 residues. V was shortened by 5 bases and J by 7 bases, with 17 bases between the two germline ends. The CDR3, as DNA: TGTGCCAGCTCAACGTACAGGGAAGTGGGTGAAAAACTGTTTTTT. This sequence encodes CASSTYREVGEKLFF.

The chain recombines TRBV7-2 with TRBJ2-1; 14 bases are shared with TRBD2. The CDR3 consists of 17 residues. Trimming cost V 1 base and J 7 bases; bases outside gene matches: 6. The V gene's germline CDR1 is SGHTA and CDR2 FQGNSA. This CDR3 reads CASSLVGTSGSRNEQFF. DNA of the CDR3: TGTGCCAGCAGCTTAGTTGGGACTAGCGGGAGTAGGAATGAGCAGTTCTTC.

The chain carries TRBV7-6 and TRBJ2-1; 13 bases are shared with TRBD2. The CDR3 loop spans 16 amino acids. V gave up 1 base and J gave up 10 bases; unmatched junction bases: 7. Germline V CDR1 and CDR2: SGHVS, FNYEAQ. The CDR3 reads CASSLEGTSGRGEQFF. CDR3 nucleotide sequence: TGTGCCAGCAGCTTAGAAGGAACTAGCGGGAGGGGCGAGCAGTTCTTC.

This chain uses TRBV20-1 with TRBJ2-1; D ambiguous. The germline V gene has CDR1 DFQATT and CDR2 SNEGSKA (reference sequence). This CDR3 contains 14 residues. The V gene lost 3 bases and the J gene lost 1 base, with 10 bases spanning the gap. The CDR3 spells CSASTRGSYNEQFF. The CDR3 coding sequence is TGCAGTGCTAGTACCAGAGGATCCTACAATGAGCAGTTCTTC.

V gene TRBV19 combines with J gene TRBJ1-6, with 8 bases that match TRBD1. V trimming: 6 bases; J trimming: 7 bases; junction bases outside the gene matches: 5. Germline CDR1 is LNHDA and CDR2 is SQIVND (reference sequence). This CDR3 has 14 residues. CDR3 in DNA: TGTGCCAGTAGCAGGGGGACAGGAAATTCACCCCTCCACTTT. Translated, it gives CASSRGTGNSPLHF.